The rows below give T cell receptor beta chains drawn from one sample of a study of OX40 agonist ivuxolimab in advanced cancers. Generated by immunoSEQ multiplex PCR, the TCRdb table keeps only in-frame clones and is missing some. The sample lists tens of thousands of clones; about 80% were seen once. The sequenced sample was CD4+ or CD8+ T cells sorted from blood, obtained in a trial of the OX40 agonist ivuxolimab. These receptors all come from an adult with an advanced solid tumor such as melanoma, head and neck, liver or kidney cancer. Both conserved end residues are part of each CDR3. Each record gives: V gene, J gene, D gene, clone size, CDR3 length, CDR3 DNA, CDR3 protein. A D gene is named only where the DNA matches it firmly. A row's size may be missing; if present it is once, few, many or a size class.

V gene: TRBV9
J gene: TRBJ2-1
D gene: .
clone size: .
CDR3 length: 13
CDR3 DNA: TGTGCCAGCAGCGTCCTTTTGAGAGGTGAGCAGTTCTTC
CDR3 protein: CASSVLLRGEQFF

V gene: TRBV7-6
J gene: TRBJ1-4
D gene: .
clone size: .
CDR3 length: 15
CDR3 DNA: TGTGCCAGCAAGAAAGAAGGGGCCACTAATGAAAAACTGTTTTTT
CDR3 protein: CASKKEGATNEKLFF

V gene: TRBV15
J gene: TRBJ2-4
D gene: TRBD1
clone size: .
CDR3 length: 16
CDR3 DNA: TGTGCCACCAGCAGGACGACAGGGAGAGCCAAAAACATTCAGTACTTC
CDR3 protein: CATSRTTGRAKNIQYF

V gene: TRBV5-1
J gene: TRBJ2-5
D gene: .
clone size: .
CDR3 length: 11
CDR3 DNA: TGCGCCAGCAGCCTCCAGGAGACCCAGTACTTC
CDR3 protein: CASSLQETQYF

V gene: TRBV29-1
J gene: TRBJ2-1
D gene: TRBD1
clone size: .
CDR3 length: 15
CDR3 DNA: TGCAGCGTTGAAATTAACAGGGGTTTTATCAATGAGCAGTTCTTC
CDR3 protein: CSVEINRGFINEQFF

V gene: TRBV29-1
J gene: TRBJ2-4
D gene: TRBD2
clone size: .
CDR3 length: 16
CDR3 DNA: TGCAGCGTTGCACGCGGGGGGGAGCCATCCCAAAACATTCAGTACTTC
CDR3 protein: CSVARGGEPSQNIQYF

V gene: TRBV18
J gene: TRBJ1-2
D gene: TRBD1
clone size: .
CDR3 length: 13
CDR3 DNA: TGTGCCAGCTCTATGGGACAGGGGAATGGCTACACCTTC
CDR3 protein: CASSMGQGNGYTF

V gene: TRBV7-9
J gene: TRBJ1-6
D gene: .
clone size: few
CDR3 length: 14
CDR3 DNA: TGTGCCAGCACAGGCCAGGGCGATAATTCACCCCTCCACTTT
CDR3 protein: CASTGQGDNSPLHF

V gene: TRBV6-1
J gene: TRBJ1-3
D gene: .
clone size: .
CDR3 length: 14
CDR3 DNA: TGTGCCAGCAGTGAAGTTAAATACGGAAACACCATATATTTT
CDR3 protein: CASSEVKYGNTIYF

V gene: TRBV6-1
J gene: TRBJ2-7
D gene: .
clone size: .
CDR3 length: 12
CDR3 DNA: TGTGCCAGCAGAAAAGACGGACTCGAGCAGTACTTC
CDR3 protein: CASRKDGLEQYF

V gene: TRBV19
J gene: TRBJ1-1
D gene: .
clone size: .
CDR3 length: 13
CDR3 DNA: TGTGCCAGCGGACGGGGAGCGAACACTGAAGCTTTCTTT
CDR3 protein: CASGRGANTEAFF

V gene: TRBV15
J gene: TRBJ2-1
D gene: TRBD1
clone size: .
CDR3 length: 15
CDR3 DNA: TGTGCCACCAGCAGAGGACAGGGGGCGTACAATGAGCAGTTCTTC
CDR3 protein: CATSRGQGAYNEQFF